The T cell receptor beta chain under discussion was sequenced for a study of cytomegalovirus exposure and HLA in healthy donors. Study conclusions and caveats: Some V segments could not be told apart, so they were left out, TRBV6-2 and TRBV6-3 among them.

This CDR3 is 14 amino acids long. Looked up from germline, CDR1 is SNHLY and CDR2 is FYNNEI. The V end was cut by 3 bases, the J end by 0 bases, with 9 bases between. Use of 60 Vbeta and 13 Jbeta primers characterized the PCR. Clones were read by immunoSEQ multiplex PCR, and TCRdb kept only the in-frame ones, dropping some. The data hold 110,000 or so clones, with 60% to 85% observed a single time. With regard to this clone: Its antigen is as yet unknown.

V gene TRBV2 combines with J gene TRBJ2-7; D is unclear. The source material was PBMCs. The sequence was obtained from a female donor in good health and CMV-seronegative. CDR3 protein: CASSDRVDSYEQYF. DNA for the CDR3: TGTGCCAGCAGTGACCGCGTAGACTCCTACGAGCAGTACTTC.